These T cell receptor beta chains were read from a single sample in a study of CD8 T cells in Susac syndrome. One entry per CDR3 protein results from TCRdb running MiXCR on the immunoSEQ multiplex PCR reads. The sample has about 160,000 distinct CDR3 sequences; about 96% are singletons. The sample taken for sequencing was CD4+ T cells from PBMCs. The receptors shown here come from a human donor with Susac syndrome. Both conserved end residues are part of each CDR3. The D gene is left open where the match is weak. Part of the rows lack a size; the others show once, few, many or a class for expanded clones.

j_call: TRBJ1-6
clone_size: .
cdr3_length: 15
d_call: TRBD1
v_call: TRBV20-1
cdr3_nt: TGCAGTGCTCCGGGACAGGGTTCCCATAATTCACCCCTCCACTTT
cdr3_aa: CSAPGQGSHNSPLHF

j_call: TRBJ2-7
clone_size: .
cdr3_length: 14
d_call: .
v_call: TRBV29-1
cdr3_nt: TGCAGCGCCGGTAGAGCCGGGCGGTCCTACGAGCAGTACTTC
cdr3_aa: CSAGRAGRSYEQYF

j_call: TRBJ2-5
clone_size: .
cdr3_length: 15
d_call: TRBD2
v_call: TRBV30
cdr3_nt: TGTGCCTGGAGCGCTGGGACTGCACGGCGGGAGGCCCAGTACTTC
cdr3_aa: CAWSAGTARREAQYF

j_call: TRBJ2-5
clone_size: .
cdr3_length: 16
d_call: .
v_call: TRBV5-6
cdr3_nt: TGTGCCAGCAGCGCTATCCCCGGAGGTCTCCAAGAGACCCAGTACTTC
cdr3_aa: CASSAIPGGLQETQYF

j_call: TRBJ2-5
clone_size: once
cdr3_length: 12
d_call: .
v_call: TRBV5-5
cdr3_nt: TGTGCCAGCAGCCCCCACGGAGAGACCCAGTACTTC
cdr3_aa: CASSPHGETQYF

j_call: TRBJ1-6
clone_size: .
cdr3_length: 13
d_call: .
v_call: TRBV19
cdr3_nt: TGTGCCAGTAGTCTCAAGGACGATTCACCCCTCCACTTT
cdr3_aa: CASSLKDDSPLHF

j_call: TRBJ2-3
clone_size: once
cdr3_length: 14
d_call: .
v_call: TRBV4-3
cdr3_nt: TGCGCCAGCAGGCCGGGGTCGGCGGCAGATACGCAGTATTTT
cdr3_aa: CASRPGSAADTQYF

j_call: TRBJ2-5
clone_size: once
cdr3_length: 12
d_call: .
v_call: TRBV29-1
cdr3_nt: TGCAGCGTGGGACGGAACCAAGAGACCCAGTACTTC
cdr3_aa: CSVGRNQETQYF

j_call: TRBJ2-5
clone_size: .
cdr3_length: 15
d_call: TRBD2
v_call: TRBV5-1
cdr3_nt: TGCGCCAGCAGCTTGCAGCGGGGGGGCCTAGAGACCCAGTACTTC
cdr3_aa: CASSLQRGGLETQYF

j_call: TRBJ1-2
clone_size: .
cdr3_length: 12
d_call: TRBD1
v_call: TRBV29-1
cdr3_nt: TGCAGCGTTGTGACAGGGGAGTACGGCTACACCTTC
cdr3_aa: CSVVTGEYGYTF

j_call: TRBJ2-5
clone_size: .
cdr3_length: 15
d_call: TRBD1
v_call: TRBV7-2
cdr3_nt: TGTGCCAGCAGCTTATTACAGGGGCCGCAAGAGACCCAGTACTTC
cdr3_aa: CASSLLQGPQETQYF

j_call: TRBJ2-7
clone_size: .
cdr3_length: 14
d_call: TRBD1
v_call: TRBV28
cdr3_nt: TGTGCCAGCAGCTCCGGACAGGGGGCGTTTGAGCAGTACTTC
cdr3_aa: CASSSGQGAFEQYF

j_call: TRBJ2-7
clone_size: .
cdr3_length: 12
d_call: .
v_call: TRBV15
cdr3_nt: TGTGCCACCAGCAGATCCAGTCGCGAGCAGTACTTC
cdr3_aa: CATSRSSREQYF

j_call: TRBJ2-7
clone_size: once
cdr3_length: 14
d_call: .
v_call: TRBV7-9
cdr3_nt: TGTGCCAGCAGCAAATGGACAGACTCCTACGAGCAGTACTTC
cdr3_aa: CASSKWTDSYEQYF

j_call: TRBJ2-7
clone_size: .
cdr3_length: 15
d_call: .
v_call: TRBV28
cdr3_nt: TGTGCCAGCAGTCACTCCGTTGACAGCACCTACGAGCAGTACTTC
cdr3_aa: CASSHSVDSTYEQYF

j_call: TRBJ1-2
clone_size: .
cdr3_length: 13
d_call: .
v_call: TRBV10-3
cdr3_nt: TGTGCCATCAGTGAGGTTAGGGCGGACGGCTACACCTTC
cdr3_aa: CAISEVRADGYTF

j_call: TRBJ2-3
clone_size: .
cdr3_length: 16
d_call: TRBD1
v_call: TRBV7-9
cdr3_nt: TGTGCCAGCAGCTTAGAGGGGACAGGCACCACAGATACGCAGTATTTT
cdr3_aa: CASSLEGTGTTDTQYF

j_call: TRBJ2-2
clone_size: .
cdr3_length: 14
d_call: TRBD2
v_call: TRBV20-1
cdr3_nt: TGCAGTGCTCAGAGCGGGGGCCCCACCGGGGAGCTGTTTTTT
cdr3_aa: CSAQSGGPTGELFF

j_call: TRBJ2-7
clone_size: .
cdr3_length: 14
d_call: .
v_call: TRBV12-2
cdr3_nt: TGTGCAAGTCGCTTAGTCGCGCAGAGCTACGAGCAGTACTTC
cdr3_aa: CASRLVAQSYEQYF

j_call: TRBJ2-7
clone_size: .
cdr3_length: 12
d_call: .
v_call: TRBV7-9
cdr3_nt: TGTGCCAGCAGCATACTAGAGTACGAGCAGTACTTC
cdr3_aa: CASSILEYEQYF

j_call: TRBJ2-5
clone_size: .
cdr3_length: 14
d_call: .
v_call: TRBV14
cdr3_nt: TGTGCCAGCAGCCAACAGACTGTGAGAGAGACCCAGTACTTC
cdr3_aa: CASSQQTVRETQYF

j_call: TRBJ2-1
clone_size: .
cdr3_length: 16
d_call: TRBD2
v_call: TRBV27
cdr3_nt: TGTGCCAGCAGTGCGGAAGCGGGGGGGATTTACAATGAGCAGTTCTTC
cdr3_aa: CASSAEAGGIYNEQFF

j_call: TRBJ2-2
clone_size: .
cdr3_length: 15
d_call: TRBD2
v_call: TRBV7-3
cdr3_nt: TGTGCCAGCAGACTGAGCGGGAACGAGAACGGGGAGCTGTTTTTT
cdr3_aa: CASRLSGNENGELFF

j_call: TRBJ2-7
clone_size: .
cdr3_length: 15
d_call: TRBD2
v_call: TRBV4-2
cdr3_nt: TGTGCCAGCAGCCAACTAGCGGGAGTTGCCTACGAGCAGTACTTC
cdr3_aa: CASSQLAGVAYEQYF

j_call: TRBJ2-1
clone_size: .
cdr3_length: 14
d_call: .
v_call: TRBV6-2/TRBV6-3
cdr3_nt: TGTGCCAGCAGTTACGGGACGGCCTACAATGAGCAGTTCTTC
cdr3_aa: CASSYGTAYNEQFF

j_call: TRBJ2-3
clone_size: .
cdr3_length: 14
d_call: TRBD2
v_call: TRBV12-3/TRBV12-4
cdr3_nt: TGTGCCAGCGAGCGGGAGGGCCTCGGAGATACGCAGTATTTT
cdr3_aa: CASEREGLGDTQYF

j_call: TRBJ2-4
clone_size: .
cdr3_length: 14
d_call: .
v_call: TRBV13
cdr3_nt: TGTGCCAGCAGACTGAGGGCTACGGAAAACATTCAGTACTTC
cdr3_aa: CASRLRATENIQYF

j_call: TRBJ2-3
clone_size: .
cdr3_length: 12
d_call: .
v_call: TRBV2
cdr3_nt: TGTGCCAGCAATCCAGATTCAGATACGCAGTATTTT
cdr3_aa: CASNPDSDTQYF

j_call: TRBJ2-2
clone_size: .
cdr3_length: 15
d_call: .
v_call: TRBV9
cdr3_nt: TGTGCCAGCAGCGTATTAGCACAGAGTGCCGGGGAGCTGTTTTTT
cdr3_aa: CASSVLAQSAGELFF

j_call: TRBJ1-5
clone_size: .
cdr3_length: 12
d_call: .
v_call: TRBV20-1
cdr3_nt: TGCAGTGCTAGAACGGGGGATCAGCCCCAGCATTTT
cdr3_aa: CSARTGDQPQHF

j_call: TRBJ2-3
clone_size: .
cdr3_length: 15
d_call: .
v_call: TRBV7-3
cdr3_nt: TGTGCCAGCAGCTCTTTCGGGTTGCGCACAGATACGCAGTATTTT
cdr3_aa: CASSSFGLRTDTQYF

j_call: TRBJ1-1
clone_size: .
cdr3_length: 16
d_call: TRBD1
v_call: TRBV28
cdr3_nt: TGTGCCAGCATTCCATCCTCCGGGACAGGGAGCACTGAAGCTTTCTTT
cdr3_aa: CASIPSSGTGSTEAFF

j_call: TRBJ2-3
clone_size: .
cdr3_length: 17
d_call: TRBD2
v_call: TRBV9
cdr3_nt: TGTGCCAGCAGCAGGGGACTAGCGGGGTTTCCCACAGATACGCAGTATTTT
cdr3_aa: CASSRGLAGFPTDTQYF

j_call: TRBJ2-7
clone_size: .
cdr3_length: 18
d_call: TRBD2
v_call: TRBV28
cdr3_nt: TGTGCCAGCAGTTCCCTGACTAGCGGGAGGGCTTTGCCCTACGAGCAGTACTTC
cdr3_aa: CASSSLTSGRALPYEQYF

j_call: TRBJ2-5
clone_size: .
cdr3_length: 16
d_call: .
v_call: TRBV4-3
cdr3_nt: TGCGCCAGCAGCCAAGCGGGAATGCAGGGCCAAGAGACCCAGTACTTC
cdr3_aa: CASSQAGMQGQETQYF

j_call: TRBJ2-2
clone_size: .
cdr3_length: 16
d_call: .
v_call: TRBV3-1
cdr3_nt: TGTGCCAGCAGCCAAGAGGGACTTGGGGACACCGGGGAGCTGTTTTTT
cdr3_aa: CASSQEGLGDTGELFF

j_call: TRBJ2-7
clone_size: .
cdr3_length: 14
d_call: .
v_call: TRBV10-3
cdr3_nt: TGTGCCATCAGTGAGACGGAGGGGGCCTACGAGCAGTACTTC
cdr3_aa: CAISETEGAYEQYF

j_call: TRBJ1-2
clone_size: .
cdr3_length: 11
d_call: .
v_call: TRBV20-1
cdr3_nt: TGCAGTGCTAGACAGGGCTTCGGCTACACCTTC
cdr3_aa: CSARQGFGYTF

j_call: TRBJ1-1
clone_size: .
cdr3_length: 17
d_call: .
v_call: TRBV4-3
cdr3_nt: TGCGCCAGCAGCCAAGAGCCCGCGGACAGTTTGGGGCCTGAAGCTTTCTTT
cdr3_aa: CASSQEPADSLGPEAFF

j_call: TRBJ2-2
clone_size: .
cdr3_length: 14
d_call: TRBD2
v_call: TRBV30
cdr3_nt: TGTGCCTGGAGTCCCCTGGGACTAGTGGGGGAGCTGTTTTTT
cdr3_aa: CAWSPLGLVGELFF

j_call: TRBJ1-1
clone_size: .
cdr3_length: 13
d_call: .
v_call: TRBV7-9
cdr3_nt: TGTGCCAGCAGGTCAGGGAGCGGCGCTGAAGCTTTCTTT
cdr3_aa: CASRSGSGAEAFF

j_call: TRBJ1-2
clone_size: .
cdr3_length: 11
d_call: .
v_call: TRBV20-1
cdr3_nt: TGCAGTCCGGGGCTCGGGGGTGGCTACACCTTC
cdr3_aa: CSPGLGGGYTF

j_call: TRBJ1-2
clone_size: .
cdr3_length: 15
d_call: TRBD1
v_call: TRBV10-3
cdr3_nt: TGTGCCATCAGTGGTGGACAGGGGGAGCGATATGGCTACACCTTC
cdr3_aa: CAISGGQGERYGYTF

j_call: TRBJ2-7
clone_size: .
cdr3_length: 15
d_call: TRBD1
v_call: TRBV9
cdr3_nt: TGTGCCAGCAGCGCAGGGGGCCAGGCAGGCTACGAGCAGTACTTC
cdr3_aa: CASSAGGQAGYEQYF

j_call: TRBJ2-1
clone_size: once
cdr3_length: 12
d_call: .
v_call: TRBV6-2/TRBV6-3
cdr3_nt: TGTGCCAGCAGTTACCCCCACAATGAGCAGTTCTTC
cdr3_aa: CASSYPHNEQFF

j_call: TRBJ2-2
clone_size: .
cdr3_length: 16
d_call: .
v_call: TRBV3-1
cdr3_nt: TGTGCCAGCAGCCAAGGACTAGTCCCGAACACCGGGGAGCTGTTTTTT
cdr3_aa: CASSQGLVPNTGELFF

j_call: TRBJ2-5
clone_size: once
cdr3_length: 14
d_call: .
v_call: TRBV7-3
cdr3_nt: TGTGCCAGCAGCCCACGTCCGGGAGCGGAGACCCAGTACTTC
cdr3_aa: CASSPRPGAETQYF

j_call: TRBJ2-3
clone_size: .
cdr3_length: 13
d_call: .
v_call: TRBV7-8
cdr3_nt: TGTGCCAGCAGCCGACAGGGCGGGAATACGCAGTATTTT
cdr3_aa: CASSRQGGNTQYF

j_call: TRBJ2-1
clone_size: .
cdr3_length: 13
d_call: .
v_call: TRBV20-1
cdr3_nt: TGCAGTGCTAGCAGAGGCTCCTACAATGAGCAGTTCTTC
cdr3_aa: CSASRGSYNEQFF

j_call: TRBJ2-3
clone_size: few
cdr3_length: 12
d_call: .
v_call: TRBV18
cdr3_nt: TGTGCCAGCTCACCTCAGGGGGATACGCAGTATTTT
cdr3_aa: CASSPQGDTQYF

j_call: TRBJ2-7
clone_size: .
cdr3_length: 15
d_call: .
v_call: TRBV3-1
cdr3_nt: TGTGCCAGCAGTGGCTCAGGGACGTCTTACTACGAGCAGTACTTC
cdr3_aa: CASSGSGTSYYEQYF

j_call: TRBJ2-7
clone_size: .
cdr3_length: 15
d_call: TRBD2
v_call: TRBV15
cdr3_nt: TGTGCCACCAGCAGAGATCCTTGGACTAGCGCCGAGCAGTACTTC
cdr3_aa: CATSRDPWTSAEQYF

j_call: TRBJ2-5
clone_size: once
cdr3_length: 14
d_call: .
v_call: TRBV9
cdr3_nt: TGTGCCAGCAGCTCCCTGGGGTACCAAGAGACCCAGTACTTC
cdr3_aa: CASSSLGYQETQYF

j_call: TRBJ1-5
clone_size: .
cdr3_length: 14
d_call: .
v_call: TRBV2
cdr3_nt: TGTGCCAGCAACAGGGATGGAGCAAATCAGCCCCAGCATTTT
cdr3_aa: CASNRDGANQPQHF

j_call: TRBJ2-2
clone_size: .
cdr3_length: 14
d_call: .
v_call: TRBV9
cdr3_nt: TGTGCCAGCAGCGTACGTGGAGACACCGGGGAGCTGTTTTTT
cdr3_aa: CASSVRGDTGELFF

j_call: TRBJ2-3
clone_size: .
cdr3_length: 16
d_call: TRBD2
v_call: TRBV27
cdr3_nt: TGTGCCAGCAGTTCCCCTAGCGGGGGGGCTGGGGATACGCAGTATTTT
cdr3_aa: CASSSPSGGAGDTQYF

j_call: TRBJ1-1
clone_size: .
cdr3_length: 17
d_call: TRBD1
v_call: TRBV19
cdr3_nt: TGTGCCAGTAAGGATTACAGGGACAGGGGACTGAACACTGAAGCTTTCTTT
cdr3_aa: CASKDYRDRGLNTEAFF